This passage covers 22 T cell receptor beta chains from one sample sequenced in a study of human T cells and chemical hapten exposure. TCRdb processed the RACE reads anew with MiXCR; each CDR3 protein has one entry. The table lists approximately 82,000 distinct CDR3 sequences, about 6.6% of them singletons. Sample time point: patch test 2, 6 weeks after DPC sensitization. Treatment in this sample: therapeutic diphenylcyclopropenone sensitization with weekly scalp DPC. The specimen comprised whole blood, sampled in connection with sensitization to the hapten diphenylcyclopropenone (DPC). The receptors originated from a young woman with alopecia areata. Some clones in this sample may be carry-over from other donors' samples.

CDR3 loop: CASRGGLSTDTQYF. CDR3 nucleotide sequence: TGTGCCAGCAGGGGAGGGTTGAGCACAGATACGCAGTATTTT. J is TRBJ2-3 and V is TRBV6-2 or TRBV6-3; 7 bases line up with TRBD2. With V trimmed by 6 bases and J by 0 bases, 3 bases remained unmatched. In germline, CDR1 is MNHEY, CDR2 SVGEGT. CDR3 length: 14 amino acids.

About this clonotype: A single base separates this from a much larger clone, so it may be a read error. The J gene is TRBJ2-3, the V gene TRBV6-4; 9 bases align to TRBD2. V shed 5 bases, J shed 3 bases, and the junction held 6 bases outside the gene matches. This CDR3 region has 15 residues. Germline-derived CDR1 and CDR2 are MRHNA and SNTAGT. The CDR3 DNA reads TGTGCCAGCAGTACGGGCGGGGGGGCAACAGATACGCAGTATTTT. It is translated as CASSTGGGATDTQYF.

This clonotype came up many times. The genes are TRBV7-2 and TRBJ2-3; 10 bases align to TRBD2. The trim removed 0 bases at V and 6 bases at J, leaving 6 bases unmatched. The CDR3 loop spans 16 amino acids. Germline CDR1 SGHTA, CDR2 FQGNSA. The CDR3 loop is CASSLAALAGVDTQYF. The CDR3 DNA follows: TGTGCCAGCAGCTTAGCGGCCCTAGCGGGGGTTGATACGCAGTATTTT.

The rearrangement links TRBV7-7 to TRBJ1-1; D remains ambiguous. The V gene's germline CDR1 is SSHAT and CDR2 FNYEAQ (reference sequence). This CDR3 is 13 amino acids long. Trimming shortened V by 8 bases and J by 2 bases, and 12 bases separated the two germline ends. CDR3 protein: CASGLQENTEAFF. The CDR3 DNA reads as TGTGCCAGCGGCCTTCAAGAAAACACTGAAGCTTTCTTT.

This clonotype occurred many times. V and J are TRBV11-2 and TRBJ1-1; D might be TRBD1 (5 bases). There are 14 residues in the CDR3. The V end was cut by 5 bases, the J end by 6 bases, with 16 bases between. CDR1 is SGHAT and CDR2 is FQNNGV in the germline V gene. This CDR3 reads CASSVREGWSEAFF. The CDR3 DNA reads TGTGCCAGCAGCGTCAGGGAGGGGTGGTCTGAAGCTTTCTTT.

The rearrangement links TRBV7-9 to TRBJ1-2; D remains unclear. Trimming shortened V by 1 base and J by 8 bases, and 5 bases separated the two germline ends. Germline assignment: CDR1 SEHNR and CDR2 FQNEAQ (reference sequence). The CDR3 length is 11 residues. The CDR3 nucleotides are TGTGCCAGCAGCTTAGATTGGGGCTACACCTTC. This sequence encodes CASSLDWGYTF.

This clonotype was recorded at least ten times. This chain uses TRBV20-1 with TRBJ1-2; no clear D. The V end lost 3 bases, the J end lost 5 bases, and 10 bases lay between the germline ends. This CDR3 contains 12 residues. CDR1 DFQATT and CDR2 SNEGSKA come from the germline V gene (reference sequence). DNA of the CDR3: TGCAGTGCTAGTCGTGCCTGGTATGGCTACACCTTC. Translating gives CSASRAWYGYTF.

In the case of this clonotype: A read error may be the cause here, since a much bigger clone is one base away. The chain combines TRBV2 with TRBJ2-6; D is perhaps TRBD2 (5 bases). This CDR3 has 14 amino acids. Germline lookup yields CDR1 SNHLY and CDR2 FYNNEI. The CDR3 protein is CTSLEVLGANVLTF. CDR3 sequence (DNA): TGTACCAGCTTGGAGGTCTTGGGGGCCAACGTCCTGACTTTC.

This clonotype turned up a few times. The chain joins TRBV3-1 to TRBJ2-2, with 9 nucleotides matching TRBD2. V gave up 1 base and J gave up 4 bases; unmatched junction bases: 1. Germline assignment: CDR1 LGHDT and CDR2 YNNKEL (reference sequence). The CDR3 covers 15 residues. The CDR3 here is CASSQARGGTGELFF. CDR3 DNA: TGTGCCAGCAGCCAAGCGCGGGGGGGCACCGGGGAGCTGTTTTTT.

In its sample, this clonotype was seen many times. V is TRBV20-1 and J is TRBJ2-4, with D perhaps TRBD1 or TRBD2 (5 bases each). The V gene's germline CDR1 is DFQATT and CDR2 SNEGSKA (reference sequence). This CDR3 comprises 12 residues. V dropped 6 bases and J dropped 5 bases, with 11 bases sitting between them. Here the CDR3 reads CSAETGQNIQYF. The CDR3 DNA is TGCAGTGCGGAAACGGGACAAAACATTCAGTACTTC.

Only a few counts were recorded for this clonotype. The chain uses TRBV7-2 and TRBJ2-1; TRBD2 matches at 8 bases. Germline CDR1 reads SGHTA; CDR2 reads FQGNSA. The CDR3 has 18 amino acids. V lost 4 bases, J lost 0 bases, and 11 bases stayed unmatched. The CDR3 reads CASSSGGALLSSYNEQFF. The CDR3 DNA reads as TGTGCCAGCAGCTCCGGGGGGGCCCTCCTAAGCTCCTACAATGAGCAGTTCTTC.

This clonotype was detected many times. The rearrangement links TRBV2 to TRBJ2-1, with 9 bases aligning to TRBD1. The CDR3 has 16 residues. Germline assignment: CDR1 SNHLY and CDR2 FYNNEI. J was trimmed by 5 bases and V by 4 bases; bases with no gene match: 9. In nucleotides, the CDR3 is TGTGCCAGCAGTGTGGGACAGGGAATCAACAACAATGAGCAGTTCTTC. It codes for CASSVGQGINNNEQFF.

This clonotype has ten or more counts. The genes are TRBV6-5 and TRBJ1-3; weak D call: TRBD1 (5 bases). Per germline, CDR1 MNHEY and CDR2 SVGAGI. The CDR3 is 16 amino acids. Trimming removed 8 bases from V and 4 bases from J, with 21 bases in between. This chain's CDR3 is CASERGGGARGNTIYF. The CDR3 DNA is TGTGCCAGCGAAAGGGGCGGCGGGGCCAGAGGAAACACCATATATTTT.

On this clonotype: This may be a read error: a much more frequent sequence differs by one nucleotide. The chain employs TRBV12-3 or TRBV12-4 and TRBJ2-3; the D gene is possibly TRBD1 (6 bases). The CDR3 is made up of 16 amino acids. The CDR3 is CASSPHEGESTDKQYF. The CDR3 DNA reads TGTGCCAGCAGTCCCCACGAGGGGGAAAGCACAGATAAGCAGTATTTT.

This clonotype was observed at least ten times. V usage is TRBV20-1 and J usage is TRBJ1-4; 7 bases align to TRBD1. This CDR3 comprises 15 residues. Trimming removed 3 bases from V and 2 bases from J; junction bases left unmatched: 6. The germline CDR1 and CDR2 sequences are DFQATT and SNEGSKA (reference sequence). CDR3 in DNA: TGCAGTGCTAGGAGTCAGGGGGGCACTAATGAAAAACTGTTTTTT. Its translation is CSARSQGGTNEKLFF.

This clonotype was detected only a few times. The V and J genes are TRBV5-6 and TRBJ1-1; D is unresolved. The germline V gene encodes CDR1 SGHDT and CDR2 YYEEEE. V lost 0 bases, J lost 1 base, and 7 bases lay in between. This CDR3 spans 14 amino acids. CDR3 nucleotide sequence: TGTGCCAGCAGCTTGGGGAAGAAGAACACTGAAGCTTTCTTT. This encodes CASSLGKKNTEAFF.

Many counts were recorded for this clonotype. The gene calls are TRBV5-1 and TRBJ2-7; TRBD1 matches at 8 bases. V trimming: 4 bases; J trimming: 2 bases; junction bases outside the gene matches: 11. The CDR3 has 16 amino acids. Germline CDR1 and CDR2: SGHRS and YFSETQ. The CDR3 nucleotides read TGCGCCAGCAGCCAGACCACAGGGGGGTTAACCTACGAGCAGTACTTC. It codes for CASSQTTGGLTYEQYF.

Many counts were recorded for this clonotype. The CDR3 sequence: CATRPQGTASTDTQYF. The CDR3 bases are TGTGCCACCCGACCCCAAGGGACAGCTAGCACAGATACGCAGTATTTT. The rearrangement uses TRBV12-3 or TRBV12-4 and TRBJ2-3, with 7 bases lining up with TRBD1. V gave up 10 bases and J gave up 0 bases; unmatched junction bases: 13. The CDR3 is 16 amino acids.

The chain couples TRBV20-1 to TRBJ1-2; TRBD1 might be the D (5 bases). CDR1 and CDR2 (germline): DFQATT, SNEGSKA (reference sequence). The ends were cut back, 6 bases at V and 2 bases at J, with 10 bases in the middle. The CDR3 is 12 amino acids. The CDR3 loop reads CSARDGNYGYTF. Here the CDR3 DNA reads TGCAGTGCCAGGGACGGAAACTATGGCTACACCTTC.

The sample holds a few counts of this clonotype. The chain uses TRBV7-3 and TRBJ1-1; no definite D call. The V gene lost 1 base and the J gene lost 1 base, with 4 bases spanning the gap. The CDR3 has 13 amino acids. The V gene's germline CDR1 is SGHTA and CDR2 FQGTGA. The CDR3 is CASSLMENTEAFF. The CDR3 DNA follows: TGTGCCAGCAGCTTAATGGAGAACACTGAAGCTTTCTTT.

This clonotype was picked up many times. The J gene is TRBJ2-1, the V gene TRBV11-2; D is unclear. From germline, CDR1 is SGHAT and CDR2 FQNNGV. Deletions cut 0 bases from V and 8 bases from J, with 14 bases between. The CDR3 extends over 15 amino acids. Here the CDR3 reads CASSLDETPPHEQFF. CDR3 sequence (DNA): TGTGCCAGCAGCTTAGACGAAACCCCCCCCCATGAGCAGTTCTTC.

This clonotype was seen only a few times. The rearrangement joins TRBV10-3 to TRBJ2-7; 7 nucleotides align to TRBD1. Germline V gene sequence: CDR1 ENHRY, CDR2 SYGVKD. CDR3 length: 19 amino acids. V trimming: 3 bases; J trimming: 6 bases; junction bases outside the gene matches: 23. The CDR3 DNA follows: TGTGCCATCAGTGACCCCGTCCCGTCCAGGGGGTCTCTCTCGGGCGAGCAGTACTTC. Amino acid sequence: CAISDPVPSRGSLSGEQYF.